This TCR beta chain was identified in a study of CD8 T cells in Susac syndrome. Reverse transcription of roughly 0.5 to 1 ug RNA used random hexamers. TCR beta CDR3 was amplified by immunoSEQ multiplex PCR. This amplification extended across 54 Vbeta and 13 Jbeta segments. TCRdb reprocessed the immunoSEQ multiplex PCR reads with MiXCR, giving one entry per CDR3 protein. The table shows 150,000 or so distinct CDR3 sequences, with roughly 94% occurring only once. Germline V lookup: CDR1 SGDLS, CDR2 YYNGEE. Trimming stripped 6 bases from V and 4 bases from J, with 25 bases between. The CDR3 loop spans 18 amino acids. CD8+ and CD4+ T cells from blood underwent TCR beta sequencing, which was carried out in a high-throughput format. TEMRA cells were enriched by FACS, while CD8+ and CD4+ T cells were obtained through a negative isolation that was performed magnetically.

The specimen was CD4+ T cells from PBMCs. The chain carries TRBV9 and TRBJ2-2; possibly TRBD1 for D (5 bases). The TCR sequence derives from a human donor with multiple sclerosis. The CDR3 coding sequence is TGTGCCAGCACCAAGCGAAGGGCAGGGCGATTAGGCACCGGGGAGCTGTTTTTT. This sequence encodes CASTKRRAGRLGTGELFF.